This TCR beta chain was profiled in a study of blood T cell repertoires in COVID-19. Turning to the study itself: The United States, Italy and Spain were the sources of the acute and convalescent COVID-19 samples. The analysed material was cDNA or gDNA that came from T cells, B-cell-depleted T cells, or PBMCs.

Source study methods: Nucleated cell counts were estimated from reference gene primer amplification. The method was immunoSEQ multiplex PCR; TCRdb's version includes in-frame clones alone and lacks a portion of them. V, J and clone size are taken as reported in that table, and D and trimming were inferred from the DNA itself. Of around 270,000 clones detected, 75% to 90% appear once; the ten largest clones hold over 1.5%. Per the germline V gene, CDR1 is MNHEY and CDR2 is SVGAGI. The CDR3 runs to 16 residues. Trimming at V came to 1 base and at J to 6 bases, leaving 5 bases not matched to a gene. This clone was seen a handful of times.

Sequenced material: peripheral blood. This chain links TRBV6-5 with TRBJ2-1; TRBD1 aligns across 11 bases. This clonotype originated in a man aged 30-40 years with active or convalescent COVID-19. The CDR3 is CASSYYAGTGGNEQFF. The CDR3 bases are TGTGCCAGCAGTTACTATGCCGGGACAGGGGGCAATGAGCAGTTCTTC.